These 23 T cell receptor beta chains originate from one sample sequenced in a study of T cell responses to AZD1222 COVID-19 vaccine (dated by TCRdb to the early 2020s). Per the publication, the time point label means: baseline before first vaccination. The library relied on the immunoSEQ multiplex PCR assay. Imported from immuneACCESS, the table was reduced by TCRdb to in-frame sequences with V and J called. These copies leave out some clones; in studies compared against another copy, an unresolved V gene accounts for under half, and the cause of the remainder is not known. For this sample the table gives about 94,000 clones, of which around 87% were detected only once. About 8% of the sample goes to the ten largest clones. The starting material was peripheral blood, obtained on day 0 of AZD1222 vaccination. These receptors were taken from an adult in good health.

CDR3 DNA: TGTGCCAGCAGCTCCGGCGGCGGACTTATACAAGAGACCCAGTACTTC. It specifies CASSSGGGLIQETQYF. V and J are TRBV7-6 and TRBJ2-5, with D perhaps matching TRBD2 (5 bases). The length of the CDR3 is 16 residues. V was trimmed by 4 bases and J by 2 bases, leaving 17 bases between them. Germline loops: CDR1 SGHVS, CDR2 FNYEAQ.

This chain links TRBV29-1 with TRBJ1-1; 8 nucleotides align to TRBD1. The CDR3 sequence is 13 residues long. V trimming: 6 bases; J trimming: 3 bases; junction bases outside the gene matches: 6. Germline CDR1 SQVTM, CDR2 ANQGSEA. The CDR3 sequence is CSVVQGGYTEAFF. CDR3 in DNA: TGCAGCGTCGTACAGGGGGGGTACACTGAAGCTTTCTTT.

This rearrangement joins TRBV3-1 (or the pseudogene TRBV3-2) to TRBJ2-1; 11 nucleotides agree with TRBD2. This CDR3 region has 15 residues. CDR1 and CDR2 from the germline V gene are LGHDT and YNNKEL (reference sequence). V shed 5 bases, J shed 4 bases, and the junction held 4 bases outside the gene matches. CDR3 region: CASSKGLAGYNEQFF. CDR3 DNA: TGTGCCAGCAGCAAAGGACTAGCGGGTTACAATGAGCAGTTCTTC.

This clone was seen just once. The genes are TRBV7-2 and TRBJ2-1; 10 bases align to TRBD2. Trimming at V came to 4 bases and at J to 4 bases, leaving 10 bases not matched to a gene. Germline assignment: CDR1 SGHTA and CDR2 FQGNSA. The CDR3 has 17 amino acids. The CDR3 DNA follows: TGTGCCAGCAGCTCAGCGGGAGGGGGCCGTTTTTACAATGAGCAGTTCTTC. Residues: CASSSAGGGRFYNEQFF.

In this sample, this clone turned up once. This rearrangement joins TRBV3-1 (or the pseudogene TRBV3-2) to TRBJ1-1, with D maybe TRBD1 (5 bases). Germline lookup yields CDR1 LGHDT and CDR2 YNNKEL (reference sequence). Trimming took 5 bases from V and 7 from J, leaving 8 bases between them. The CDR3 loop spans 11 amino acids. CDR3 amino acids: CASSGGGEAFF. The CDR3 nucleotides read TGTGCCAGCAGCGGGGGGGGTGAAGCTTTCTTT.

The chain uses TRBV11-3 and TRBJ2-3; D call uncertain. This CDR3 comprises 13 residues. The germline V gene encodes CDR1 SGHNT and CDR2 YENEEA. V lost 5 bases, J lost 2 bases, and 8 bases lay in between. The CDR3 reads CASSPGVTDTQYF. The CDR3 coding sequence is TGTGCCAGCAGCCCCGGTGTCACAGATACGCAGTATTTT.

This chain joins TRBV19 and TRBJ2-5; D remains ambiguous. In germline, CDR1 is LNHDA, CDR2 SQIVND (reference sequence). V was clipped by 4 bases and J by 5 bases, with 17 bases between them. The CDR3 extends over 15 amino acids. DNA for the CDR3: TGTGCCAGTAGTAGTTTGGCAGTCCTACGGGAGACCCAGTACTTC. This encodes CASSSLAVLRETQYF.

The rearrangement joins TRBV6-5 to TRBJ1-5; 7 nucleotides match TRBD1. Trimming cost V 8 bases and J 5 bases; bases outside gene matches: 6. In germline, CDR1 is MNHEY, CDR2 SVGAGI. The CDR3 has 13 residues. In DNA, the CDR3 is TGTGCCAGCCATGACAGGGCTCATCAGCCCCAGCATTTT. This translates into CASHDRAHQPQHF.

The chain employs TRBV5-8 and TRBJ1-6; no firm D call. This CDR3 spans 13 amino acids. The germline V and J ends were trimmed by 2 bases and 10 bases, with 10 bases remaining between them. Germline V CDR1 and CDR2: SGHTS, YDEGEE. As DNA, the CDR3 is TGTGCCAGCAGCTTTTTGATGGAATCACCCCTCCACTTT. Protein product: CASSFLMESPLHF. The whole variable domain, filled in from reference TRBV5-8 and TRBJ1-6, reads EAGVTQSPTHLIKTRGQQATLRCSPISGHTSVYWYQQALGLGLQFLLWYDEGEERNRGNFPPRFSGRQFPNYSSELNVNALELEDSALYLCASSFLMESPLHFGNGTRLTVT.

This clone appeared once. The chain has TRBV7-3 and TRBJ1-1; 7 bases agree with TRBD1. This CDR3 has 21 amino acids. The germline gives CDR1 SGHTA, CDR2 FQGTGA. The J segment lost 3 bases and the V segment lost 2 bases, leaving 24 bases of the junction unmatched. The CDR3 nucleotides read TGTGCCAGCAGCTTATACGTGGCTACCCCAGCGGTGACAGGGCCAGACACTGAAGCTTTCTTT. This sequence encodes CASSLYVATPAVTGPDTEAFF.

This chain joins TRBV6-2 or TRBV6-3 and TRBJ2-1; no definite D call. Germline CDR1 and CDR2: MNHEY and SVGEGT. This CDR3 has 13 amino acids. V was cut by 1 base and J by 3 bases, with 4 bases left in between. DNA for the CDR3: TGTGCCAGCAGTTACTATGGCTACAATGAGCAGTTCTTC. Translating gives CASSYYGYNEQFF.

This chain connects TRBV28 to TRBJ2-1; D is possibly TRBD2 (6 bases). V lost 10 bases and J lost 0, with 16 bases in between. CDR3 length equals 15 residues. Germline CDR1 and CDR2: MDHEN and SYDVKM. CDR3 protein: CATTDDGSSYNEQFF. In nucleotides, the CDR3 is TGTGCCACCACCGACGACGGGAGCTCCTACAATGAGCAGTTCTTC.

The V and J genes are TRBV6-6 and TRBJ1-2; tentative D call: TRBD1 (5 bases). The V end was cut by 4 bases, the J end by 1 base, with 13 bases between. The CDR3 consists of 15 residues. Germline V gene sequence: CDR1 MNHNY, CDR2 SVGAGI (reference sequence). The CDR3 loop is CASSFEGRGNYGYTF. CDR3 nucleotides: TGTGCCAGCAGTTTTGAGGGGAGGGGTAACTATGGCTACACCTTC.

This clone was detected only a few times. The V call is TRBV4-2, the J call TRBJ1-5; D remains unclear. Germline V gene data show CDR1 as LGHNA and CDR2 as YNFKEQ. CDR3 length equals 15 residues. V was cut by 3 bases and J by 1 base, with 10 bases left in between. The CDR3 DNA is TGTGCCAGCAGCCAGGCGGGAGAAAGCAATCAGCCCCAGCATTTT. Translation: CASSQAGESNQPQHF.

This chain uses TRBV5-1 with TRBJ2-2; the D is unclear. The CDR3 is 16 residues long. Germline V lookup: CDR1 SGHRS, CDR2 YFSETQ. V lost 5 bases and J 3 bases, leaving 17 bases between the germline ends. CDR3 protein: CASSFSSRADTGELFF. DNA of the CDR3: TGCGCCAGCAGTTTCTCAAGTAGGGCGGACACCGGGGAGCTGTTTTTT.

V gene TRBV6-5 combines with J gene TRBJ1-1; D gene ambiguous. This CDR3 spans 13 amino acids. Germline assignment: CDR1 MNHEY and CDR2 SVGAGI. V lost 2 bases to trimming and J lost 5 bases, with 9 bases between them. The CDR3 region is CASSYQKRTEAFF. The CDR3 nucleotides read TGTGCCAGCAGTTACCAGAAGAGGACTGAAGCTTTCTTT.

The chain is built from TRBV19 and TRBJ1-1; D call uncertain. The CDR3 contains 15 residues. Germline V gene data show CDR1 as LNHDA and CDR2 as SQIVND (reference sequence). Between the trimmed V and J ends, which lost 7 bases and 2 bases, there was a span of 17 bases. The CDR3 sequence is CASIRPRGDNTEAFF. The CDR3, as DNA: TGTGCCAGTATTCGGCCCCGCGGTGACAACACTGAAGCTTTCTTT.

The chain uses TRBV18 and TRBJ1-4; no definite D call. Trimming cost V 3 bases and J 7 bases, with 9 bases left between them. CDR3 size: 13 residues. Germline-derived CDR1 and CDR2 are KGHSH and LQKENI. The CDR3 loop is CASSPNQAEKLFF. CDR3 DNA: TGTGCCAGCTCACCTAATCAGGCTGAAAAACTGTTTTTT.

The chain uses TRBV9 and TRBJ2-1, with 7 bases that match TRBD1. Germline lookup yields CDR1 SGDLS and CDR2 YYNGEE. The CDR3 runs 15 residues. With V trimmed by 0 bases and J by 8 bases, 8 bases remained unmatched. CDR3 protein: CASSVAYRGADEQFF. The CDR3 coding sequence is TGTGCCAGCAGCGTAGCCTACAGGGGCGCTGATGAGCAGTTCTTC.

V and J are TRBV19 and TRBJ1-6, with 10 bases that match TRBD1. Per the germline V gene, CDR1 is LNHDA and CDR2 is SQIVND (reference sequence). The CDR3 loop spans 15 amino acids. V lost 3 bases and J lost 7; bases outside the gene matches: 3. CDR3 nucleotide sequence: TGTGCCAGTAGTATCGACAGGGGGCGAAATTCACCCCTCCACTTT. It is translated as CASSIDRGRNSPLHF.

The sample holds a few counts of this clone. The chain has TRBV6-2 or TRBV6-3 and TRBJ2-3; 8 nucleotides line up with TRBD2. Germline values: CDR1 MNHEY, CDR2 SVGEGT. With 6 bases clipped from V and 5 bases from J, the junction kept 10 bases outside the gene matches. The CDR3 contains 15 residues. The CDR3 coding sequence is TGTGCCAGCAGCCAGACGGGGGGGGCAGGAGATACGCAGTATTTT. It codes for CASSQTGGAGDTQYF.

The V gene is TRBV19, the J gene TRBJ1-5; D unclear. The CDR3 length is 15 residues. Germline-derived CDR1 and CDR2 are LNHDA and SQIVND (reference sequence). V lost 2 bases to trimming and J lost 3 bases, with 11 bases between them. CDR3 sequence reads: CASSISPTDNQPQHF. The CDR3 DNA follows: TGTGCCAGTAGTATATCGCCCACAGACAATCAGCCCCAGCATTTT.

This sequence joins TRBV6-6 and TRBJ2-3, with 8 positions matching TRBD2. CDR1 MNHNY and CDR2 SVGAGI come from the germline V gene (reference sequence). With V trimmed by 2 bases and J by 10 bases, 8 bases remained unmatched. This CDR3 is 14 amino acids long. CDR3 nucleotides: TGTGCCAGCAGTTACCCACAAACTAGCGGTGCGCAGTATTTT. Translation: CASSYPQTSGAQYF.